The T cell receptor beta chain described here comes from a study of T cells in localized non-small cell lung cancer. Study-level points and caveats: When the top 100 tumor clones were examined, a median around 50 of them also appeared in the adjacent lung, which was paired and uninvolved. A higher density of T cells in blood coincided with extended overall survival. Owing to sequencing of a solitary tumor region, heterogeneity cannot be discounted.

About this clone: Its antigen is currently unknown.

In germline, CDR1 is SGHAT, CDR2 FQNNGV. This CDR3 spans 15 amino acids. J lost 0 bases, V lost 9 bases, and 10 bases had no gene match. TCRdb keeps only in-frame clones here, not all; method: immunoSEQ multiplex PCR. The data show around 94,000 clones, with roughly 87% seen just once and about 16% held by the top ten. Here the sequenced sample was peripheral blood, taken before any cancer treatment. This TCR derives from a man aged 35-75 years with stage I squamous cell lung carcinoma. The rearrangement uses TRBV11-2 and TRBJ1-1, with TRBD1 identical over 7 bases. CDR3 bases: TGTGCCAGTAGTAAACCGGGACAGCTGAACACTGAAGCTTTCTTT. Its translation: CASSKPGQLNTEAFF.